This TCR beta chain was recovered during a study of blood T cells in healthy people across ages. The study, taken as a whole, reports: With age, beta diversity per million T cells declined roughly linearly, significantly by 30 to 50.

V lost 6 bases, J lost 2 bases, and 6 bases stayed unmatched. The CDR3 has 15 residues. In germline, CDR1 is SEHNR, CDR2 FQNEAQ (reference sequence). Next came a second PCR, run for roughly 6 to 11 cycles, which used a sample-barcoded 5' primer along with a J-beta primer mix. All cDNA molecules were each tagged by a template-switch adaptor with 12 random nucleotides. TCRdb called the 5' RACE reads again in MiXCR, with one record for every CDR3 protein. The table includes over a million distinct CDR3 sequences, 40% to 55% detected once. This clonotype has only a few counts. Its matching antigen is unknown.

The clonotype was recovered from a woman between 55 and 75 years old in good health. Material: blood. V usage is TRBV7-9 and J usage is TRBJ1-4, with TRBD1 matching over 7 bases. CDR3 DNA: TGTGCCAGCAGAGGAGTGGACAGGACTAATGAAAAACTGTTTTTT. Translating it yields CASRGVDRTNEKLFF.